This T cell receptor (beta chain) was identified in a study of T cells in pancreatic ductal adenocarcinoma. Profiling relied on immunoSEQ multiplex PCR, and the TCRdb table lists in-frame clones only, not all of them. The table records more than 25,000 clones, approximately 92% of them present only once. No neoadjuvant therapy was given to the selected pancreatic ductal adenocarcinoma patients before their surgery. Germline V lookup: CDR1 SGHRS, CDR2 YFSETQ. V was cut by 5 bases and J by 4 bases, with 18 bases left in between. The CDR3 extends over 15 amino acids. Sequencing used PBMCs. The chain is built from TRBV5-1 and TRBJ1-2, with D tentatively TRBD1 (5 bases). This TCR came from a human donor with pancreatic ductal adenocarcinoma. CDR3 loop: CASSLPGGGTYGYTF. In DNA form, the CDR3 reads TGCGCCAGCAGTCTGCCCGGTGGGGGGACCTATGGCTACACCTTC.